This TCR beta chain was identified in a study of blood T cell repertoires in COVID-19. Study information: Spain, Italy and the United States supplied samples that represented acute and convalescent COVID-19. The analysed material was cDNA or gDNA that came from T cells, B-cell-depleted T cells, or PBMCs.

About this clone: At one end the junction does not follow the germline gene, possibly because of a read error.

As originally analysed: Cell counts per sample came from amplifying reference gene primers. The assay was immunoSEQ multiplex PCR, and TCRdb's table has in-frame clones only and misses some. Clone size and the V and J calls come from that table; the DNA yielded D and trimming. This sample carries more than 95,000 clones, 60% to 85% of them seen once, and the ten largest clones take roughly 6.2%. This clonotype was obtained from an older man with acute or convalescent COVID-19. The material sequenced was peripheral blood.

CDR3 in DNA: TGTGCCAGCAGCCTTCGACTAGCTCATCACTTC. It yields the protein CASSLRLAHHF. This sequence joins TRBV7-9 and TRBJ2-5, with 7 bases identical to TRBD2. Germline loops: CDR1 SEHNR, CDR2 FQNEAQ (reference sequence). The CDR3 totals 11 residues.